This T cell receptor beta chain was documented in a study of tumor-infiltrating lymphocytes in localized non-small cell lung cancer. Study as a whole: From each patient, both tumor and uninvolved lung, non-adjacent to tumor, were sampled. Overall study results and limits: IM1 and IM2 tumors showed no difference in T-cell fraction. Only some patients had TCR sequencing, depending on available tissue. Compared with uninvolved lung, tumors showed higher T cell infiltration by TCRbeta sequencing.

Only in-frame clones appear in the TCRdb table, and some are missing; sequencing was by immunoSEQ multiplex PCR. The sample includes thousands of clones, about 79% of them seen just once. In its sample, this clone was seen once. The antigen is undetermined. Germline V gene lookup returns CDR1 SNHLY and CDR2 FYNNEI. This CDR3 region has 14 residues. V gave up 3 bases and J gave up 4 bases, with 12 bases separating them. The rearrangement links TRBV2 to TRBJ1-2; D possibly corresponds to TRBD1 (6 bases). Sequencing used uninvolved lung tissue not adjacent to the tumor. The clonotype comes from a human donor with non-small cell lung cancer. CDR3 loop: CASSEARGFYGYTF. For the CDR3, the DNA is TGTGCCAGCAGTGAGGCCAGGGGTTTCTATGGCTACACCTTC.